Sequencing of this T cell receptor beta chain was carried out in a study of blood T cell repertoires in COVID-19 (dated by TCRdb to 2020 to 2021). Regarding the research as a whole: Samples covering the acute and convalescent phases of COVID-19 were provided by collaborators in the United States, Italy and Spain. Subjects who had been exposed to COVID-19, were actively infected with it, or had recovered from it provided the deeply sampled blood TCRbeta repertoires that made up the dataset. HLA class I and class II types, where available, came from metadata supplied by the sample provider rather than from assay-based typing. The repertoires were made available in a free public database intended to serve as a resource for research on the immune response to SARS-CoV-2. The material from the prospective study consisted of cDNA or gDNA derived from T cells, B-cell-depleted T cells, or PBMCs. Nearly every sample came with metadata listing a de-identified subject ID, COVID-19 status, age in years and sex. Samples came from the ongoing ImmuneRACE study (first 160 participants) plus 1,254 subjects from 6 global collaborators.

Beyond this particular receptor, the publication reports: The quantity of clinical and demographic metadata differed by source and by participant and was supplied without curation.

Collaborating institutions collected whole blood in K2EDTA tubes following their own protocols. Collaborator samples were shipped for TCRbeta analysis as frozen whole blood, isolated PBMCs, or DNA extracted from either sample type. Reading from cysteine to phenylalanine, the CDR3 counts 17 amino acids. Only the CDR3 DNA is retained, 51 bases long and in frame from the first base. V and J lose 4 bases and 4 bases, and a span of 23 bases separates them. Reading the germline V gene gives CDR1 SGDLS and CDR2 YYNGEE. This clone qualifies as medium-sized (0.01 to 0.1%). This clone's antigen is unknown. Per-base qualities were not stored, and no clone one base away is much larger. The immunoSEQ Assay, a bias-controlled multiplex PCR, was used to amplify TCRbeta CDR3 regions from genomic DNA. Per the source publication's procedure: The number of nucleated cells in each sample was estimated by amplification of reference gene primers within the assay. Sequence reads were collapsed and filtered to measure the absolute abundance of every unique TCRbeta CDR3 rearrangement. For each sample, productive Simpson clonality was calculated as the square root of Simpson's diversity index over productive rearrangements. This is the immuneACCESS table as TCRdb keeps it, with only in-frame sequences that have V and J called. A part of the clones is gone; compared with another copy, unresolved V genes explain less than half, and the rest is unexplained. V and J calls and clone size follow that table, whereas D and trimming were derived from the DNA. The sample has around 260,000 clones on record, 86% of them singletons. The top ten clones comprise 3.6% of the sample.

Sequencing was done on a sample of peripheral blood. The TCR sequence derives from a man aged 18 to 30 with active or convalescent COVID-19. The rearrangement joined TRBV9 to TRBJ1-1; possibly the D gene is TRBD1, per 6 matching bases. In nucleotides, the sequence is TGTGCCAGCAGCCCAGAGGGCTTGGGGGGAGGGGGCACTGAAGCTTTCTTT. The encoded protein is CASSPEGLGGGGTEAFF.